Listed here are 27 T cell receptor beta chains from one sample, sequenced in a study of T cell responses to AZD1222 COVID-19 vaccine. Using immunoSEQ multiplex PCR, the repertoire was profiled, and TCRdb retains in-frame clones only, with some absent. The sample lists roughly 120,000 clones; around 92% were seen once. This material consisted of peripheral blood, taken 28 days after the second AZD1222 dose. The receptors originated from an adult who received the AZD1222 COVID-19 vaccine.

The gene calls are TRBV29-1 and TRBJ2-7; no clear D gene. Germline V gene sequence: CDR1 SQVTM, CDR2 ANQGSEA. CDR3 length: 13 residues. V was trimmed by 4 bases and J by 2 bases, leaving 12 bases between them. The CDR3 sequence is CSVVTANTYEQYF. CDR3 nucleotides: TGCAGCGTTGTAACGGCTAATACCTACGAGCAGTACTTC.

CDR3 in amino acids: CASSGTSGRIKDNEQFF. The CDR3 DNA reads TGTGCCAGCAGTGGGACTAGCGGGAGAATAAAGGACAATGAGCAGTTCTTC. The rearrangement joins TRBV6-1 to TRBJ2-1, with 13 positions matching TRBD2. Per the germline V gene, CDR1 is MNHNS and CDR2 is SASEGT. J was trimmed by 5 bases and V by 4 bases; bases with no gene match: 8. The CDR3 spans 17 residues.

The chain joins TRBV6-6 to TRBJ1-2; possibly TRBD1 for D (6 bases). The CDR3 is 14 amino acids. Germline loops: CDR1 MNHNY, CDR2 SVGAGI (reference sequence). Trimming shortened V by 0 bases and J by 10 bases, and 15 bases separated the two germline ends. In DNA, the CDR3 is TGTGCCAGCAGTTACTCGGACAGCATCCCCGACTACACCTTC. This codes for CASSYSDSIPDYTF.

The rearrangement joins TRBV19 to TRBJ1-1; D remains ambiguous. Germline CDR1 LNHDA, CDR2 SQIVND (reference sequence). CDR3 size: 13 residues. Trimming cost V 2 bases and J 3 bases, with 7 bases left between them. This CDR3 is CASSISGYTEAFF. Written as DNA, the CDR3 is TGTGCCAGTAGTATATCCGGGTACACTGAAGCTTTCTTT.

This clone was detected once. The chain is built from TRBV4-1 and TRBJ2-4, with 7 bases that match TRBD1. The V segment lost 0 bases and the J segment 3 bases; nucleotides outside the gene matches: 8. The CDR3 has 17 residues. Per germline, CDR1 MGHRA and CDR2 YSYEKL. CDR3 nucleotide sequence: TGCGCCAGCAGCCAAGATCCCCTCGGGACAGACAAAAACATTCAGTACTTC. Its translation: CASSQDPLGTDKNIQYF.

V is TRBV18 and J is TRBJ2-6; 10 bases fit TRBD1. Unmatched junction bases numbered 8, after V lost 6 bases and J lost 3 bases. Germline V gene lookup returns CDR1 KGHSH and CDR2 LQKENI. The CDR3 length is 17 residues. CDR3 loop: CASSRQGALGGANVLTF. In nucleotides, the CDR3 is TGTGCCAGCTCGCGACAGGGGGCGCTGGGTGGGGCCAACGTCCTGACTTTC.

Only one count was recorded for this clone. This sequence joins TRBV6-5 and TRBJ1-4; maybe TRBD1 (5 bases). V lost 2 bases to trimming and J lost 8 bases, with 9 bases between them. In germline, CDR1 is MNHEY, CDR2 SVGAGI. The CDR3 totals 13 residues. This CDR3 reads CASSYRGDEKLFF. CDR3 nucleotides: TGTGCCAGCAGTTACAGGGGAGACGAAAAACTGTTTTTT.

The gene calls are TRBV13 and TRBJ2-4; D is possibly TRBD1 (6 bases). CDR1 is PRHDT and CDR2 is FYEKMQ in the germline V gene (reference sequence). V gave up 5 bases and J gave up 0 bases, with 17 bases separating them. This CDR3 region has 17 residues. DNA for the CDR3: TGTGCCAGCAGCCCCCAGGGGCCCGAGACAGCCAAAAACATTCAGTACTTC. This codes for CASSPQGPETAKNIQYF. Full variable domain (outside the CDR3, taken from reference TRBV13 and TRBJ2-4): AAGVIQSPRHLIKEKRETATLKCYPIPRHDTVYWYQQGPGQDPQFLISFYEKMQSDKGSIPDRFSAQQFSDYHSELNMSSLELGDSALYFCASSPQGPETAKNIQYFGAGTRLSVL.

This clone appeared a single time. The CDR3 region has the DNA TGTGCCAGTAGTGAACAGCGGGAAACTGAAGCTTTCTTT. It specifies CASSEQRETEAFF. This sequence joins TRBV19 and TRBJ1-1; no firm D call. The CDR3 length is 13 residues. In germline, CDR1 is LNHDA, CDR2 SQIVND (reference sequence). Trimming shortened V by 5 bases and J by 5 bases, and 12 bases separated the two germline ends.

The chain combines TRBV3-1 (or the pseudogene TRBV3-2) with TRBJ2-6; D uncertain. CDR3 length: 14 amino acids. V was shortened by 3 bases and J by 1 base, with 4 bases between the two germline ends. Germline V gene lookup returns CDR1 LGHDT and CDR2 YNNKEL (reference sequence). The CDR3 DNA reads TGTGCCAGCAGCCATTTATCTGGGGCCAACGTCCTGACTTTC. It encodes CASSHLSGANVLTF.

This clone was seen a single time. The V and J genes are TRBV28 and TRBJ1-6; D ambiguous. CDR1 and CDR2 (germline): MDHEN, SYDVKM. V was cut by 10 bases and J by 3 bases, with 19 bases left in between. CDR3 size: 16 residues. The CDR3 spells CATRGAEKGYNSPLHF. The CDR3 DNA is TGTGCCACCCGAGGAGCAGAAAAGGGCTATAATTCACCCCTCCACTTT.

This chain joins TRBV9 and TRBJ2-4; 9 bases match TRBD2. This CDR3 has 16 amino acids. The V gene's germline CDR1 is SGDLS and CDR2 YYNGEE. The J segment lost 0 bases and the V segment lost 4 bases, leaving 5 bases of the junction unmatched. This CDR3 is CASSRAGGLAKNIQYF. The CDR3, as DNA: TGTGCCAGCAGCAGGGCGGGGGGGCTAGCCAAAAACATTCAGTACTTC.

The genes are TRBV28 and TRBJ1-4, with D maybe TRBD1 (5 bases). CDR1 is MDHEN and CDR2 is SYDVKM in the germline V gene. CDR3 length: 16 residues. With 5 bases removed from V and 3 bases from J, the gap between germline ends came to 16 bases. The CDR3 sequence: CASSPQPGPPNEKLFF. The CDR3 DNA sequence: TGTGCCAGCAGTCCGCAGCCGGGACCCCCTAATGAAAAACTGTTTTTT.

This clone appeared a single time. The gene calls are TRBV3-1 (or the pseudogene TRBV3-2) and TRBJ1-6; no reliable D call. Germline values: CDR1 LGHDT, CDR2 YNNKEL (reference sequence). The CDR3 contains 12 residues. The ends were cut back, 3 bases at V and 8 bases at J, with 5 bases in the middle. The CDR3 sequence: CASSQRDSPLHF. In nucleotides, the CDR3 is TGTGCCAGCAGCCAGAGAGATTCACCCCTCCACTTT.

The chain recombines TRBV29-1 with TRBJ2-2, with 7 bases matching TRBD1. Germline V lookup: CDR1 SQVTM, CDR2 ANQGSEA. The trim removed 7 bases at V and 1 base at J, leaving 9 bases unmatched. This CDR3 spans 15 amino acids. CDR3 sequence (DNA): TGCAGCGCCCTCTCGGGACAGTTGAACACCGGGGAGCTGTTTTTT. This sequence encodes CSALSGQLNTGELFF.

The V and J genes are TRBV18 and TRBJ2-7; D is uncertain. Trimming pared 3 bases from V and 9 bases from J, leaving 21 bases between. This CDR3 is built from 15 residues. Germline V gives CDR1 KGHSH, CDR2 LQKENI. This chain's CDR3 is CASSPGSFFSVGQYF. Here the CDR3 DNA reads TGTGCCAGCTCACCTGGATCATTCTTCAGCGTCGGGCAGTACTTC.

The CDR3 nucleotides read TGTGCCACGGCGGACGGGGGGCAAGACGAGCAGTACTTC. Translated, it gives CATADGGQDEQYF. The genes are TRBV24-1 and TRBJ2-7; D is possibly TRBD2 (7 bases). This CDR3 is built from 13 residues. The germline V gene encodes CDR1 KGHDR and CDR2 SFDVKD. Trimming pared 10 bases from V and 5 bases from J, leaving 17 bases between.

This chain uses TRBV5-5 with TRBJ2-7, with a possible D match to TRBD1 (6 bases). The CDR3 has 16 residues. In germline, CDR1 is SGHKS, CDR2 YYEKEE (reference sequence). Trimming removed 2 bases from V and 3 bases from J, with 18 bases in between. Here the CDR3 DNA reads TGTGCCAGCAGCTTTCTATCAGGGGCAACAAGCTACGAGCAGTACTTC. It is translated as CASSFLSGATSYEQYF.

J is TRBJ2-2 and V is TRBV5-4; D call uncertain. CDR1 is SGHNT and CDR2 is YYREEE in the germline V gene (reference sequence). CDR3 length equals 18 residues. Deletions cut 4 bases from V and 6 bases from J, with 25 bases between. CDR3 nucleotide sequence: TGTGCCAGCAGCACGGCGGCCGAAAGAGTTAGTCTTGCCGGGGAGCTGTTTTTT. This codes for CASSTAAERVSLAGELFF.

J is TRBJ1-1 and V is TRBV11-3; weak D call: TRBD1 (6 bases). The CDR3 has 13 residues. Germline CDR1 and CDR2: SGHNT and YENEEA. Trimming removed 6 bases from V and 11 bases from J, with 19 bases in between. This chain's CDR3 is CASRGREGDAAFF. The CDR3 nucleotides read TGTGCCAGCAGAGGCCGAGAGGGGGATGCGGCTTTCTTT. The full variable domain, rest sourced from reference TRBV11-3 and TRBJ1-1, is EAGVVQSPRYKIIEKKQPVAFWCNPISGHNTLYWYLQNLGQGPELLIRYENEEAVDDSQLPKDRFSAERLKGVDSTLKIQPAELGDSAVYLCASRGREGDAAFFGQGTRLTVV.

CDR3 loop: CASSFGSPNTEAFF. The CDR3 coding sequence is TGCGCCAGCAGCTTCGGTTCACCGAACACTGAAGCTTTCTTT. The chain has TRBV5-1 and TRBJ1-1; D remains ambiguous. There are 14 residues in the CDR3. The ends were cut back, 2 bases at V and 1 base at J, with 9 bases in the middle. Germline V CDR1 and CDR2: SGHRS, YFSETQ. Combining the CDR3 with reference TRBV5-1 and TRBJ1-1 gives the whole variable domain KAGVTQTPRYLIKTRGQQVTLSCSPISGHRSVSWYQQTPGQGLQFLFEYFSETQRNKGNFPGRFSGRQFSNSRSEMNVSTLELGDSALYLCASSFGSPNTEAFFGQGTRLTVV.

The V and J genes are TRBV2 and TRBJ2-1; 8 positions match TRBD2. Looked up from germline, CDR1 is SNHLY and CDR2 is FYNNEI. The CDR3 is made up of 15 amino acids. V lost 5 bases to trimming and J lost 7 bases; unmatched junction nucleotides: 10. The CDR3 nucleotides are TGTGCCAGCAGTCCGTTCAGCGGGAGTACGAATGAGCAGTTCTTC. Protein product: CASSPFSGSTNEQFF.

The gene calls are TRBV4-1 and TRBJ2-2; D may be TRBD1 or TRBD2 (5 bases each). CDR1 and CDR2 (germline): MGHRA, YSYEKL. The CDR3 has 14 amino acids. Trimming removed 6 bases from V and 3 bases from J, with 11 bases in between. CDR3 sequence: CASREVGDTGELFF. CDR3 bases: TGCGCCAGCAGAGAAGTGGGGGACACCGGGGAGCTGTTTTTT.

This chain connects TRBV5-1 to TRBJ1-4; the D gene is possibly TRBD1 (5 bases). With 0 bases removed from V and 8 bases from J, the gap between germline ends came to 11 bases. Germline-derived CDR1 and CDR2 are SGHRS and YFSETQ. The CDR3 runs 14 residues. The CDR3 DNA is TGCGCCAGCAGCTTGGGACAGCCGGGCGAAAAACTGTTTTTT. Protein product: CASSLGQPGEKLFF.

This chain joins TRBV27 and TRBJ2-3; 9 nucleotides match TRBD2. This CDR3 has 16 residues. The V gene end was trimmed by 2 bases and the J gene end by 5 bases; junction bases not matched to a gene: 8. CDR1 and CDR2 (germline): MNHEY, SMNVEV (reference sequence). The CDR3, as DNA: TGTGCCAGCAGTTTAGTAGGCGGGGGGGCGTTAGATACGCAGTATTTT. This encodes CASSLVGGGALDTQYF.

The rearrangement links TRBV28 to TRBJ1-5, with 7 bases fitting TRBD1. This CDR3 region has 15 residues. Trimming at V came to 4 bases and at J to 5 bases, leaving 8 bases not matched to a gene. Germline values: CDR1 MDHEN, CDR2 SYDVKM. CDR3 region: CASSSDRPGDQPQHF. The CDR3 DNA sequence: TGTGCCAGCAGTTCGGACAGGCCGGGGGATCAGCCCCAGCATTTT.

This rearrangement joins TRBV3-1 (or the pseudogene TRBV3-2) to TRBJ1-1; D ambiguous. This CDR3 region has 14 residues. Germline-derived CDR1 and CDR2 are LGHDT and YNNKEL (reference sequence). V shed 1 base and J shed 2 bases, with 8 bases lying between them. CDR3 sequence reads: CASSQVYGNTEAFF. The CDR3 DNA reads as TGTGCCAGCAGCCAAGTATACGGAAACACTGAAGCTTTCTTT.